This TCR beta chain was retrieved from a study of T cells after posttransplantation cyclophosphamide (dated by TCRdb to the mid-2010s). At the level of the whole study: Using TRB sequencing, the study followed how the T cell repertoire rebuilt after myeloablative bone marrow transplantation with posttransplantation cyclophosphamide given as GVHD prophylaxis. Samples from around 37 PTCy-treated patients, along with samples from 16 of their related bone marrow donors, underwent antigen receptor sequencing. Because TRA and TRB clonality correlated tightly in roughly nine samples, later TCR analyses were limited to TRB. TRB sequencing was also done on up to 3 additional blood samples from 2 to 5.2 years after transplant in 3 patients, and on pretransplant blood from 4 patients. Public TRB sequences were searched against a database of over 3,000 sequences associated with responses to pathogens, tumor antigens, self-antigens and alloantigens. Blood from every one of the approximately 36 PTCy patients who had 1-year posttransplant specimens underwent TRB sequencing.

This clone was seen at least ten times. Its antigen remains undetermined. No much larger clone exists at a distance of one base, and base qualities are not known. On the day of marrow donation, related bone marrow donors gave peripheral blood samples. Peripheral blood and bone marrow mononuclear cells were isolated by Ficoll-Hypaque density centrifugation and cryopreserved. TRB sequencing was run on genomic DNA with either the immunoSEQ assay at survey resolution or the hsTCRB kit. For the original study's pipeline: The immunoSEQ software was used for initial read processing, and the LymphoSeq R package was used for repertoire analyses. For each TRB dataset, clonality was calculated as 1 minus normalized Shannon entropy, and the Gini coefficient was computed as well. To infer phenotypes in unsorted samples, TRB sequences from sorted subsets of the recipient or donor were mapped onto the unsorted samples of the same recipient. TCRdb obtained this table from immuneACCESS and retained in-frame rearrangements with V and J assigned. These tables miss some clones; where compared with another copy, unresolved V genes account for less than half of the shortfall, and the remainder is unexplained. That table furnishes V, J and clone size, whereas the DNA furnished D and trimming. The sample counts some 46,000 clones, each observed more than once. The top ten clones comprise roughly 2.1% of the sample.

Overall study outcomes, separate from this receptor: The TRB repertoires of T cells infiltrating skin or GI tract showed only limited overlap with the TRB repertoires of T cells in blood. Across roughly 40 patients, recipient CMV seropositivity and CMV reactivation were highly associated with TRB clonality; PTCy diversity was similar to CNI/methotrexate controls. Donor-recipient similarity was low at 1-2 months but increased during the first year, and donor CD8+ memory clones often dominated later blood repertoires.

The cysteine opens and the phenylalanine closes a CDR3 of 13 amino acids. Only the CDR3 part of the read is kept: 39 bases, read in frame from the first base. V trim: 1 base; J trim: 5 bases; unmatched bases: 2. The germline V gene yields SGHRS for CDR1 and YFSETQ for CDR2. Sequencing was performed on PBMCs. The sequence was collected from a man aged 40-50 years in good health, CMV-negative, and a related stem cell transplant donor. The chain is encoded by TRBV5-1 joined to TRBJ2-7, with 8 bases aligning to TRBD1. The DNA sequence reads TGCGCCAGCAGCTTGATACAGGGGGACGAGCAGTACTTC. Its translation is CASSLIQGDEQYF.